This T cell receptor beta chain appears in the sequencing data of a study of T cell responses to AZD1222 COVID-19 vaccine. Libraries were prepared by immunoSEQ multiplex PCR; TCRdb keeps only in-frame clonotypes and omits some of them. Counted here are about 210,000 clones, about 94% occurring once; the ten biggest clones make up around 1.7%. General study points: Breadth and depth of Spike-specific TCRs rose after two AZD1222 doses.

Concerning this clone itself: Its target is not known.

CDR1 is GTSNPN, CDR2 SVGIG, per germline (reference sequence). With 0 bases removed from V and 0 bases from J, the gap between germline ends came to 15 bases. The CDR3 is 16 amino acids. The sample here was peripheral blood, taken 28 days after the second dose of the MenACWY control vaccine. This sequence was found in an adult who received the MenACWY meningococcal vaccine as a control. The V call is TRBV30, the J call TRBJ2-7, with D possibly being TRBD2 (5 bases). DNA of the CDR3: TGTGCCTGGAGTGTACCTGGGCGGGTAACCTCCTACGAGCAGTACTTC. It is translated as CAWSVPGRVTSYEQYF.